Below, 29 T cell receptor beta chains from the same sample are listed, as sequenced in a study of T cell responses to AZD1222 COVID-19 vaccine. Using immunoSEQ multiplex PCR, the repertoire was profiled, and TCRdb retains in-frame clones only, with some absent. Of 150,000 to 200,000 clones listed, approximately 87% are singletons. The input for sequencing was peripheral blood, taken on day 0 of MenACWY control vaccination. Receptor source: an adult in good health.

This clone has only one observation. The chain combines TRBV24-1 with TRBJ2-6, with D unclear. The CDR3 totals 14 residues. Germline CDR1 KGHDR, CDR2 SFDVKD. Trimming removed 6 bases at V and 0 bases at J, with 5 bases between. The chain's CDR3 is CATSWGSGANVLTF. CDR3 DNA: TGTGCCACCAGTTGGGGCTCTGGGGCCAACGTCCTGACTTTC.

The chain has TRBV28 and TRBJ1-2; the D gene is possibly TRBD1 (5 bases). The CDR3 has 16 residues. The germline gives CDR1 MDHEN, CDR2 SYDVKM. Trimming left V 6 bases short and J 6 bases short, with 23 bases between. CDR3 bases: TGTGCCAGCAGGCAGGGAGGGGCACCGAGAGATGATGGCTACACCTTC. The encoded protein is CASRQGGAPRDDGYTF.

The chain employs TRBV7-9 and TRBJ2-7; D gene unclear. The V gene lost 3 bases and the J gene lost 5 bases, with 14 bases spanning the gap. Germline lookup yields CDR1 SEHNR and CDR2 FQNEAQ (reference sequence). CDR3 length: 14 residues. CDR3 DNA sequence: TGTGCCAGCAGCTTGTGGTGGAAGTGGGACGAGCAGTACTTC. It encodes CASSLWWKWDEQYF.

The rearrangement joins TRBV5-5 to TRBJ2-1, with 9 positions matching TRBD2. The V segment lost 2 bases and the J segment 7 bases; nucleotides outside the gene matches: 10. The CDR3 length is 16 residues. Germline V lookup: CDR1 SGHKS, CDR2 YYEKEE (reference sequence). The CDR3 is CASSLAGTSPGNEQFF. In nucleotides, the CDR3 is TGTGCCAGCAGCTTAGCCGGGACTAGCCCGGGTAATGAGCAGTTCTTC.

This clone turned up a few times. The chain has TRBV5-1 and TRBJ2-7; 9 nucleotides match TRBD1. This CDR3 region has 14 residues. CDR1 and CDR2 (germline): SGHRS, YFSETQ. V gave up 4 bases and J gave up 4 bases; unmatched junction bases: 6. CDR3 coding DNA: TGCGCCAGCAGCCCGGGACAGGGATGGTACGAGCAGTACTTC. Translation: CASSPGQGWYEQYF.

On this clone itself: This CDR3 is also generated by other DNA sequences in the sample. V usage is TRBV9 and J usage is TRBJ1-4; perhaps TRBD1 as D (6 bases). Germline V gene data show CDR1 as SGDLS and CDR2 as YYNGEE. Deletions cut 2 bases from V and 4 bases from J, with 12 bases between. This CDR3 spans 15 amino acids. The CDR3 here is CASSVGSGVNEKLFF. The CDR3 bases are TGTGCCAGCAGCGTGGGGTCAGGGGTTAATGAAAAACTGTTTTTT.

This chain connects TRBV19 to TRBJ2-3; unclear D gene. CDR1 LNHDA and CDR2 SQIVND come from the germline V gene (reference sequence). This CDR3 is built from 13 residues. The germline V and J ends were trimmed by 2 bases and 5 bases, with 8 bases remaining between them. CDR3 in DNA: TGTGCCAGTAGTATAAGGGCCGGAGATACGCAGTATTTT. Protein sequence: CASSIRAGDTQYF.

This clone has just one count. The V and J genes are TRBV28 and TRBJ2-3; tentative D call: TRBD1 (6 bases). The CDR3 sequence is 16 residues long. Germline assignment: CDR1 MDHEN and CDR2 SYDVKM. Trimming stripped 1 base from V and 0 bases from J, with 11 bases between. CDR3 sequence: CASSLYVGASTDTQYF. In DNA, the CDR3 is TGTGCCAGCAGTTTATACGTGGGGGCAAGCACAGATACGCAGTATTTT.

V gene TRBV5-1 combines with J gene TRBJ1-1; D is unresolved. Germline V gene sequence: CDR1 SGHRS, CDR2 YFSETQ. The CDR3 length is 15 residues. V was cut by 2 bases and J by 4 bases, with 15 bases left in between. The CDR3 DNA sequence: TGCGCCAGCAGCTTTTCGGGTCGGATGGGCACTGAAGCTTTCTTT. Encoded protein: CASSFSGRMGTEAFF.

The chain couples TRBV7-2 to TRBJ1-2, with a possible D match to TRBD1 (6 bases). The CDR3 spans 14 residues. Between the trimmed V and J ends, which lost 4 bases and 4 bases, there was a span of 13 bases. CDR1 and CDR2 from the germline V gene are SGHTA and FQGNSA. CDR3 residues: CASSSNGGPYGYTF. The CDR3 nucleotides read TGTGCCAGCAGCTCCAACGGGGGGCCCTATGGCTACACCTTC.

The V and J genes are TRBV3-1 (or the pseudogene TRBV3-2) and TRBJ2-7, with 8 bases matching TRBD1. This CDR3 has 16 residues. Germline assignment: CDR1 LGHDT and CDR2 YNNKEL (reference sequence). J lost 3 bases, V lost 1 base, and 8 bases had no gene match. The CDR3 spells CASSQGVGQGHYEQYF. The CDR3 coding sequence is TGTGCCAGCAGCCAAGGAGTTGGACAGGGACACTACGAGCAGTACTTC.

The rearrangement uses TRBV27 and TRBJ1-3, with D unclear. The ends were cut back, 5 bases at V and 0 bases at J, with 11 bases in the middle. The CDR3 sequence is 15 residues long. CDR1 is MNHEY and CDR2 is SMNVEV in the germline V gene (reference sequence). The CDR3 spells CASSPQSFSGNTIYF. CDR3 in DNA: TGTGCCAGCAGTCCACAGTCTTTCTCTGGAAACACCATATATTTT.

The rearrangement uses TRBV10-3 and TRBJ2-5, with 8 bases fitting TRBD1. This CDR3 region has 18 residues. CDR1 and CDR2 (germline): ENHRY, SYGVKD. V gave up 0 bases and J gave up 5 bases; unmatched junction bases: 14. The CDR3: CAISESTGRRGRGETQYF. CDR3 coding DNA: TGTGCCATCAGTGAGTCGACGGGTCGCAGGGGGCGTGGGGAGACCCAGTACTTC.

This clone was counted between two and nine times. The V and J genes are TRBV29-1 and TRBJ2-2; D not resolved. CDR1 and CDR2 (germline): SQVTM, ANQGSEA. Trimming removed 7 bases at V and 6 bases at J, with 18 bases between. The CDR3 loop spans 14 amino acids. This CDR3 reads CSAVSGPASGELFF. The CDR3, as DNA: TGCAGCGCCGTCAGTGGCCCAGCTTCCGGGGAGCTGTTTTTT.

The rearrangement joins TRBV7-9 to TRBJ1-1; D gene ambiguous. Germline CDR1 SEHNR, CDR2 FQNEAQ (reference sequence). V lost 4 bases, J lost 3 bases, and 15 bases lay in between. This CDR3 comprises 15 residues. The CDR3 protein is CASSSRTQRDTEAFF. CDR3 sequence (DNA): TGTGCCAGCAGCTCAAGGACCCAGAGGGACACTGAAGCTTTCTTT.

The V and J genes are TRBV9 and TRBJ2-3, with 7 positions matching TRBD1. This CDR3 is 16 amino acids long. Germline CDR1 reads SGDLS; CDR2 reads YYNGEE. The junction had 8 bases not matched to a gene; V was cut back by 3 bases and J by 1 base. CDR3 sequence (DNA): TGTGCCAGCAGCGCCCGACAGGGAGAGGGCACAGATACGCAGTATTTT. Translated, it gives CASSARQGEGTDTQYF.

The rearrangement uses TRBV19 and TRBJ2-1; D might be TRBD1 (7 bases). V shed 7 bases and J shed 5 bases, with 15 bases lying between them. The CDR3 runs to 14 residues. CDR1 and CDR2 from the germline V gene are LNHDA and SQIVND (reference sequence). The CDR3 DNA reads TGTGCCAGTATGACTCAGGGGGGTAACAATGAGCAGTTCTTC. Its translation is CASMTQGGNNEQFF.

J is TRBJ2-7 and V is TRBV28, with TRBD2 matching over 8 bases. Germline CDR1 MDHEN, CDR2 SYDVKM. V lost 4 bases to trimming and J lost 2 bases; unmatched junction nucleotides: 4. The CDR3 covers 14 residues. The CDR3 sequence is CASSSGRGAYEQYF. For the CDR3, the DNA is TGTGCCAGCAGTTCCGGGAGGGGGGCCTACGAGCAGTACTTC.

The J gene is TRBJ2-2, the V gene TRBV7-9; a weak D match, TRBD1 (6 bases). The germline V gene has CDR1 SEHNR and CDR2 FQNEAQ (reference sequence). The V end was cut by 6 bases, the J end by 4 bases, with 15 bases between. The CDR3 length is 15 residues. This chain's CDR3 is CASSQRQGTTGELFF. In nucleotides, the CDR3 is TGTGCCAGCAGTCAAAGGCAGGGGACCACCGGGGAGCTGTTTTTT.

V is TRBV7-2 and J is TRBJ1-5; tentative D call: TRBD1 (6 bases). This CDR3 has 15 amino acids. V dropped 5 bases and J dropped 1 base, with 12 bases sitting between them. The germline V gene encodes CDR1 SGHTA and CDR2 FQGNSA. The CDR3: CASSTAGDSNQPQHF. In DNA, the CDR3 is TGTGCCAGCAGCACCGCAGGGGACAGCAATCAGCCCCAGCATTTT.

The gene calls are TRBV27 and TRBJ2-1; D unresolved. Germline loops: CDR1 MNHEY, CDR2 SMNVEV (reference sequence). The V and J ends lost 5 bases and 8 bases respectively, with 13 bases between them. This CDR3 is 13 amino acids long. The CDR3 spells CASSAGKADEQFF. The DNA of the CDR3 is TGTGCCAGCAGTGCCGGAAAGGCCGATGAGCAGTTCTTC.

The chain carries TRBV28 and TRBJ2-7; D possibly corresponds to TRBD1 (5 bases). CDR3 length equals 13 residues. CDR1 is MDHEN and CDR2 is SYDVKM in the germline V gene. Deletions cut 4 bases from V and 0 bases from J, with 7 bases between. CDR3 loop: CASSSDTSYEQYF. The CDR3, as DNA: TGTGCCAGCAGTTCGGACACCTCCTACGAGCAGTACTTC. Full variable domain (rest looked up from reference TRBV28 and TRBJ2-7): DVKVTQSSRYLVKRTGEKVFLECVQDMDHENMFWYRQDPGLGLRLIYFSYDVKMKEKGDIPEGYSVSREKKERFSLILESASTNQTSMYLCASSSDTSYEQYFGPGTRLTVT.

This clone has just a few counts. The chain joins TRBV10-3 to TRBJ1-6; D is unresolved. The CDR3 is made up of 12 amino acids. Deletions cut 1 base from V and 9 bases from J, with 4 bases between. CDR1 and CDR2 (germline): ENHRY, SYGVKD. The CDR3 reads CAISEFGSPLHF. CDR3 nucleotide sequence: TGTGCCATCAGTGAGTTCGGTTCACCCCTCCACTTT.

The chain combines TRBV10-3 with TRBJ2-1; possible D gene TRBD2, 6 bases. Trimming pared 1 base from V and 0 bases from J, leaving 7 bases between. The CDR3 has 15 amino acids. Germline V gene sequence: CDR1 ENHRY, CDR2 SYGVKD. The DNA of the CDR3 is TGTGCCATCAGTGAGTTCGGGGGCTCCTACAATGAGCAGTTCTTC. It yields the protein CAISEFGGSYNEQFF.

This clone showed up just once. Compared with germline, one end of the junction differs, possibly owing to a read error. This chain joins TRBV2 and TRBJ1-1, with 7 bases matching TRBD1. This CDR3 is 12 amino acids long. Per germline, CDR1 SNHLY and CDR2 FYNNEI. CDR3 bases: TGTGCCAGCAGTGGGACCAAGGAGGGGGCCGTCTTT. Translating gives CASSGTKEGAVF.

The V call is TRBV6-6, the J call TRBJ2-2, with 8 bases aligning to TRBD1. The trim removed 7 bases at V and 8 bases at J, leaving 12 bases unmatched. Germline V gene lookup returns CDR1 MNHNY and CDR2 SVGAGI (reference sequence). The CDR3 loop spans 15 amino acids. CDR3 region: CASIRGSRGLGELFF. CDR3 in DNA: TGTGCCAGCATCCGAGGGAGCAGGGGGCTTGGGGAGCTGTTTTTT.

V is TRBV9 and J is TRBJ1-1; 11 positions match TRBD1. The CDR3 loop spans 15 amino acids. Looked up from germline, CDR1 is SGDLS and CDR2 is YYNGEE. V shed 0 bases and J 5 bases; nucleotides not matched to a gene: 3. The CDR3 spells CASSVEGTGGTEAFF. As DNA, the CDR3 is TGTGCCAGCAGCGTAGAAGGGACAGGGGGAACTGAAGCTTTCTTT.

V and J are TRBV5-1 and TRBJ1-3, with D unclear. V was shortened by 0 bases and J by 4 bases, with 14 bases between the two germline ends. This CDR3 contains 16 residues. The germline V gene has CDR1 SGHRS and CDR2 YFSETQ. CDR3 region: CASSLESVVTGNTIYF. The CDR3 DNA sequence: TGCGCCAGCAGCTTGGAATCCGTGGTAACCGGAAACACCATATATTTT.

The chain combines TRBV5-5 with TRBJ2-7; 7 bases align to TRBD1. The ends lost 1 base at V and 1 base at J; junction bases unmatched: 2. This CDR3 spans 14 amino acids. CDR1 is SGHKS, CDR2 YYEKEE, per germline (reference sequence). CDR3 residues: CASSLRGRSYEQYF. The CDR3 DNA reads as TGTGCCAGCAGCTTGAGGGGGCGTTCCTACGAGCAGTACTTC.